This T cell receptor (beta chain) was documented in a study of CD4 T cells in relation to SARS-CoV-2 and coronaviruses. The unexposed donors gave CD4+ T cells in about 2011-2018, prior to COVID-19. The cells were cultured for under 13 days before CD4+ T cells were isolated. As cell numbers allowed, unexposed-donor CD4+ T cells faced SARS-CoV-2 S/N and four cold-coronavirus spikes. V was pared by 1 base and J by 4 bases, with 17 bases between. The CDR3 has 16 residues. Germline V gene sequence: CDR1 WNHNN, CDR2 SYGVQD (reference sequence). Clones were read by immunoSEQ multiplex PCR, and TCRdb kept only the in-frame ones, dropping some. The data show tens of thousands of clones, with 55% to 75% seen just once and more than 9% held by the top ten. In the case of this clone: As yet, its antigen is unknown.

The clonotype originates from a human donor in good health. The chain is built from TRBV10-1 and TRBJ2-7, with a tentative D call TRBD1 (6 bases). The source material was CD4+ T cells from PBMCs, cultured in vitro. The CDR3: CASSEFPGTTSYEQYF. The CDR3 region has the DNA TGCGCCAGCAGTGAGTTCCCCGGGACAACGTCATACGAGCAGTACTTC.